This T cell receptor beta chain emerged from a study of siplizumab effects on memory and regulatory T cells. Study-level findings and limits: Naive or memory phenotype assignment was not possible for roughly 80-97% of proliferating CD4+ or CD8+ clones.

With 2 bases removed from V and 11 bases from J, the gap between germline ends came to 9 bases. Germline V CDR1 and CDR2: SEHNR, FQNEAQ (reference sequence). The CDR3 consists of 11 residues. On this clone itself: Antigen specificity is unknown.

Per-sample assaying covered 95,000 to 100,000 TCR templates. Assay used: immunoSEQ multiplex PCR; TCRdb lists only in-frame clones, some missing. The sample yields around 100,000 clones, roughly 93% seen once. The V and J genes are TRBV7-9 and TRBJ1-1; D not resolved. The sample was non-Treg CD4+ T cells sorted from blood. This receptor was identified in a human donor in good health. CDR3 in amino acids: CASSLSHLAFF. The CDR3 region has the DNA TGTGCCAGCAGCTTATCTCACCTTGCTTTCTTT.